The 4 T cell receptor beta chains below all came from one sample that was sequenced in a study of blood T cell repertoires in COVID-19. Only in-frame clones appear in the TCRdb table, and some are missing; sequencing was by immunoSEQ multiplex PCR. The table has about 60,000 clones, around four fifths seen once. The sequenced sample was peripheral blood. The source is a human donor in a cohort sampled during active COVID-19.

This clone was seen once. In DNA, the CDR3 is TGTGCCAGCGGACGGACAGGGGGCAGACAGCCCCAGCATTTT. It translates to CASGRTGGRQPQHF. The chain couples TRBV2 to TRBJ1-5; 11 positions agree with TRBD1. V lost 8 bases to trimming and J lost 7 bases; unmatched junction nucleotides: 7. This CDR3 contains 14 residues. CDR1 is SNHLY, CDR2 FYNNEI, per germline.

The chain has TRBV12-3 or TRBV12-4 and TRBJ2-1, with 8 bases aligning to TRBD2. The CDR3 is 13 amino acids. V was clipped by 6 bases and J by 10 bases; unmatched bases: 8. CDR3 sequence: CASRSRGGREQFF. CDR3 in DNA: TGTGCCAGCAGATCTCGGGGGGGCAGGGAGCAGTTCTTC.

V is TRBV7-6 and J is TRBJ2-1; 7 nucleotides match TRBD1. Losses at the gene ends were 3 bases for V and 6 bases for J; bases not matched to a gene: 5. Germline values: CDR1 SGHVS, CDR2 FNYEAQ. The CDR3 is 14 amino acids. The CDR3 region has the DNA TGTGCCAGCAGCTTGGCCGGGACAGCCAATGAGCAGTTCTTC. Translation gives CASSLAGTANEQFF. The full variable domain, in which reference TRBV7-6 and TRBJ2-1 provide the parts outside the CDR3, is GAGVSQSPRYKVTKRGQDVALRCDPISGHVSLYWYRQALGQGPEFLTYFNYEAQQDKSGLPNDRFSAERPEGSISTLTIQRTEQRDSAMYRCASSLAGTANEQFFGPGTRLTVL.

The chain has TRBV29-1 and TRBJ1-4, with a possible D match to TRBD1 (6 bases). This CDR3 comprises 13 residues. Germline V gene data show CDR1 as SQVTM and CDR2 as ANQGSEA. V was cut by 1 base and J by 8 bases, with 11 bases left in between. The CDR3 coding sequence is TGCAGCGTTGAAGCGGGGGGCGGGGAAAAACTGTTTTTT. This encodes CSVEAGGGEKLFF.